The source of this T cell receptor beta chain is a study of metastatic and nonmetastatic thyroid tumors. Study-wide background: Across blood and tumor or nodule tissue, repertoires from malignant and benign thyroid patients were compared with one another. Study-wide results and caveats: Versus benign nodules, malignant thyroid tumors reportedly had significantly higher TCR beta diversity, in blood and tumor.

Authors' data handling: CDR3 differences across clinicopathological groups were used to build a distant-metastasis classifier for papillary thyroid cancer. MiXCR was used by TCRdb to re-call the PCR reads. It is TCRdb's table, rather than the study itself, that gives the V and J calls and clone size. The data show around 34,000 clones, with around 19% seen just once and about 8% held by the top ten. Germline V gives CDR1 SGHRS, CDR2 YFSETQ. This CDR3 spans 15 amino acids. Trimming removed 0 bases from V and 1 base from J, with 7 bases in between. Notes on this clone: Antigen specificity is unknown.

Ahead of thyroid surgery, no patient had received treatment of any kind. Sequencing was done on a sample of blood. The chain recombines TRBV5-1 with TRBJ2-2; D is undetermined. The receptor comes from a female donor with papillary thyroid cancer or a benign thyroid nodule (not recorded which). Some clones in this sample may be carry-over from other donors' samples. This CDR3 reads CASSLGAGNTGELFF. CDR3 DNA sequence: TGCGCCAGCAGCTTGGGTGCAGGGAACACCGGGGAGCTGTTTTTT.